This note documents a single T cell receptor beta chain sequence. The antigen is not known. Data came from immunoSEQ multiplex PCR; TCRdb stores just in-frame clones and leaves some out. The table shows 30,000 or so clones, with about 85% occurring only once. This specimen comes from a study of a mutant IDH1 vaccine in newly diagnosed glioma. Per the germline V gene, CDR1 is LGHNA and CDR2 is YSLEER. The CDR3 runs to 16 residues. V shed 0 bases and J shed 4 bases, with 10 bases lying between them. Regarding the study as a whole: Apparently unrelated to pseudoprogression were changes in the top peripheral T cell clonotypes. Evidence of vaccine-induced immune responses was documented in about 93% of patients.

Time point denoted: baseline, week 1 (first vaccination visit). This sample's treatment: pre-vaccination baseline after standard-of-care therapy. There were new WHO grade 3 or 4 astrocytomas in the donors, and these were IDH1-mutant and ATRX-lost. The receptor's source is a woman aged 40 to 50 with glioma. This sequence joins TRBV4-3 and TRBJ1-6; no definite D call. The sequenced sample was PBMCs, obtained from a glioma patient treated with radiotherapy, temozolomide or both. CDR3 region: CASSQDEDLYNSPLHF. As DNA, the CDR3 is TGCGCCAGCAGCCAAGATGAGGATCTTTATAATTCACCCCTCCACTTT.